Listed below are T cell receptor beta chains from one sample, sequenced in a study of shared clonotypes between healthy human individuals. Repertoires were generated with immunoSEQ multiplex PCR, while TCRdb's copy carries only in-frame clones and drops some. The table shows hundreds of thousands of clones, with 73% occurring only once. Sequenced sample: memory CD4+ T cells sorted from blood. All receptors come from a woman in her 30s in good health. CDR3s leave out the opening cysteine and the closing phenylalanine or tryptophan. The order of the fields is V gene, CDR3 protein.

V: TRBV7-2; CDR3: ASSLLRAPYEQY
V: TRBV4-1; CDR3: ASSQEGWAGNTIY
V: TRBV7-3; CDR3: ASSPGQGSTGELF
V: TRBV18; CDR3: ASSRTGSTEAF
V: TRBV28; CDR3: ASRSTGGVETQY
V: TRBV18; CDR3: ASSRLGTGELF
V: TRBV14; CDR3: ASSQEGGWFSGANVLT
V: TRBV28; CDR3: ASSLGGRPYEQY
V: TRBV27; CDR3: ASSHPGQGQPQH
V: TRBV20-1; CDR3: SARVRAEAF
V: TRBV5-4; CDR3: ASSRFASGRGYNEQF
V: TRBV7-8; CDR3: ASSLRQGSSYEQY
V: TRBV7-9; CDR3: ASSPDAGGATEAF
V: TRBV15; CDR3: ATSRDPGSSGNTIY
V: TRBV2; CDR3: ASSFEGVPGNTIY
V: TRBV7-2; CDR3: ASSWSGDKSYEQY
V: TRBV6-1; CDR3: ASRGGGTNEKLF
V: TRBV5-1; CDR3: ASSMAPPGGFSYEQY
V: TRBV5-1; CDR3: ASSLGQDYGYT
V: TRBV7-6; CDR3: ASSPGLAGGINEQF
V: TRBV19; CDR3: ASNPLGEGSNQPQH
V: TRBV28; CDR3: ASSFGGAGFNEQY
V: TRBV4-1; CDR3: ASSQSRGGNTEAF
V: TRBV16; CDR3: ASSRGFSPPEQY
V: TRBV10-3; CDR3: AISETRLNEKLF
V: TRBV5-1; CDR3: ASSLTPGRVGISYEQY
V: TRBV7-2; CDR3: ASSSAYLSTDTQY
V: TRBV6-5; CDR3: ASSFGTGEGNEQF
V: TRBV28; CDR3: ASSDLSSGESEKLF
V: TRBV10-3; CDR3: AIGDSSGANVLT
V: TRBV27; CDR3: ASSIDKGATQY